The count of the clone carrying this T cell receptor (beta chain) is one. Its specificity is not known. The ends were cut back, 1 base at V and 0 bases at J, with 12 bases in the middle. There are 16 residues in the CDR3. Germline CDR1 reads SGHDN; CDR2 reads FVKESK. The data were obtained in a study of identifying expanded T cells in peripheral blood. Study conclusions and caveats: Across healthy donors, higher total template counts meant significantly greater approximately 2-week count variance. Over about two and four weeks, about 16 and 20 clones changed, versus roughly 1.2 between replicates.

The assay was immunoSEQ multiplex PCR, and TCRdb's table has in-frame clones only and misses some. The sample comprises about 52,000 clones, approximately 79% of which are singletons, and around 15% rests with the top ten. This chain links TRBV14 with TRBJ1-2, with D perhaps TRBD1 (6 bases). The specimen sequenced was blood. The source of this sequence is a person aged 18-70 years in good health. CDR3 nucleotide sequence: TGTGCCAGCAGCCAAGTTGGACAGACCTCTAACTATGGCTACACCTTC. Encoded protein: CASSQVGQTSNYGYTF.